This TCR beta chain was sequenced in a study of cytomegalovirus exposure and HLA in healthy donors. About the study: The 120 validation repertoires, a later analysis reported, used the same platform as the approximately 670 repertoires from the first cohort. Points from the study as a whole: Rare TCR sequences dominated, though some public TCRs recurred in many donors. According to a later analysis, TCR clusters from the first cohort tended to co-occur in the 100 to 150 validation repertoires.

As to this clone: Its specificity is not known.

TCRdb keeps only in-frame clones here, not all; method: immunoSEQ multiplex PCR. The profile shows around 150,000 clones, approximately 84% of them singletons. The donors formed part of the 120-subject validation cohort, distinct from the 666-subject first cohort. Sequenced: PBMCs. This clonotype was sampled from a man aged 25 to 40 in good health and CMV-seropositive.

The CDR3 region has the DNA TGTGCCACCAGCCGGGAGACAGGGGGTGTAACTGAAGCTTTCTTT. Protein product: CATSRETGGVTEAFF. This chain links TRBV15 with TRBJ1-1; 9 bases map to TRBD1. The CDR3 is made up of 15 amino acids. V lost 5 bases to trimming and J lost 5 bases; unmatched junction nucleotides: 9. In germline, CDR1 is LNHNV, CDR2 YYDKDF (reference sequence).